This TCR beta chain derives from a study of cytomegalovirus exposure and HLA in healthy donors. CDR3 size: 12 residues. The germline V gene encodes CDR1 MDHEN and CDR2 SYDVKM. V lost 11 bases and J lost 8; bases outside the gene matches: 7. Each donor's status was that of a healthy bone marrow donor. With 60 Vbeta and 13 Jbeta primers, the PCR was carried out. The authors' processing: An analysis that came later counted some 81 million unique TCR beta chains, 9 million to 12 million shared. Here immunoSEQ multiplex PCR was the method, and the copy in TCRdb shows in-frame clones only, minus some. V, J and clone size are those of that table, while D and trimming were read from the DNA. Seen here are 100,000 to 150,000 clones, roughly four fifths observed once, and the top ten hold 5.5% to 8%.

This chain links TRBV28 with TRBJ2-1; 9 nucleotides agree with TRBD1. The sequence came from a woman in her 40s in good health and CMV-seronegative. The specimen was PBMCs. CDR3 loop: CAAGQGFYEQFF. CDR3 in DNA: TGTGCCGCAGGACAGGGGTTTTATGAGCAGTTCTTC. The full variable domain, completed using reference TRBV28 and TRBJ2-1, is DVKVTQSSRYLVKRTGEKVFLECVQDMDHENMFWYRQDPGLGLRLIYFSYDVKMKEKGDIPEGYSVSREKKERFSLILESASTNQTSMYLCAAGQGFYEQFFGPGTRLTVL.